Following are 9 T cell receptor beta chains from one sample sequenced in a study of graft-versus-host responses after intestinal transplantation. Sequencing was performed with immunoSEQ multiplex PCR; in TCRdb, only in-frame clones are kept and a portion is missing. The sample gives about 51,000 clones, about 89% of which show up once; 0.5% to 0.7% is in the top ten. These receptors lack a known antigen. The sequencing here drew on unstimulated CD4+ T cells sorted from spleen or lymph node cells, taken before transplant. The receptor set was obtained from a human donor who was the organ donor for an intestinal transplant.

The chain joins TRBV7-2 to TRBJ2-3; 10 bases line up with TRBD2. Germline loops: CDR1 SGHTA, CDR2 FQGNSA. V was clipped by 5 bases and J by 1 base; unmatched bases: 3. The CDR3 has 15 residues. CDR3 loop: CASSLSGRGTDTQYF. The CDR3 region has the DNA TGTGCCAGCAGCCTAAGCGGGAGGGGCACAGATACGCAGTATTTT. The full variable domain, in which reference TRBV7-2 and TRBJ2-3 provide the parts outside the CDR3, is GAGVSQSPSNKVTEKGKDVELRCDPISGHTALYWYRQSLGQGLEFLIYFQGNSAPDKSGLPSDRFSAERTGGSVSTLTIQRTQQEDSAVYLCASSLSGRGTDTQYFGPGTRLTVL.

This chain's CDR3 is CASSSPRDRATYEQYF. DNA for the CDR3: TGTGCCAGCAGTTCTCCCCGGGACAGGGCAACCTACGAGCAGTACTTC. The chain links TRBV28 to TRBJ2-7, with 9 bases fitting TRBD1. CDR3 size: 16 residues. Germline V lookup: CDR1 MDHEN, CDR2 SYDVKM. With 4 bases clipped from V and 2 bases from J, the junction kept 9 bases outside the gene matches.

The chain carries TRBV2 and TRBJ2-7; maybe TRBD2 (6 bases). The CDR3 loop spans 13 amino acids. Deletions cut 7 bases from V and 2 bases from J, with 12 bases between. Germline V gives CDR1 SNHLY, CDR2 FYNNEI. In DNA form, the CDR3 reads TGTGCCAGCAAGGGCGGGATAACCTACGAGCAGTACTTC. Translated: CASKGGITYEQYF.

In regard to this clone: The junction departs from the called germline gene at one end, perhaps through a read error. The J gene is TRBJ2-7, the V gene TRBV6-5; no reliable D call. Germline assignment: CDR1 MNHEY and CDR2 SVGAGI. The CDR3 covers 13 residues. For the CDR3, the DNA is TGTGCCAGCAGTAACTCAAACAACTACGAGCAGTACTTC. Translation gives CASSNSNNYEQYF.

CDR3 loop: CASSLSGSLNTGELFF. DNA for the CDR3: TGTGCCAGCAGCCTGTCAGGGTCCCTGAACACCGGGGAGCTGTTTTTT. J is TRBJ2-2 and V is TRBV6-4; tentative D call: TRBD1 (5 bases). V lost 6 bases and J lost 1, with 15 bases in between. The CDR3 covers 16 residues. Per the germline V gene, CDR1 is MRHNA and CDR2 is SNTAGT.

CDR3 DNA sequence: TGTGCCAGTAGAGCGAGGGCCCAAGAGACCCAGTACTTC. Translation gives CASRARAQETQYF. The chain is built from TRBV19 and TRBJ2-5; D might be TRBD2 (5 bases). V lost 6 bases and J 1 base, leaving 9 bases between the germline ends. The germline CDR1 and CDR2 sequences are LNHDA and SQIVND (reference sequence). The CDR3 length is 13 residues.

In its sample, this clone was seen once. V usage is TRBV27 and J usage is TRBJ1-5; D gene unclear. V was trimmed by 3 bases and J by 4 bases, leaving 13 bases between them. Germline-derived CDR1 and CDR2 are MNHEY and SMNVEV (reference sequence). The CDR3 covers 15 residues. DNA for the CDR3: TGTGCCAGCAGTTTGGGAGGAAGATCAAATCAGCCCCAGCATTTT. It specifies CASSLGGRSNQPQHF.

This clone was observed a single time. The junction differs from germline at one of its ends, possibly a read error. CDR3 sequence reads: CASRTDLAGHLNTESFF. The CDR3 nucleotides read TGTGCCAGCAGAACCGACCTGGCGGGGCACCTCAACACTGAATCTTTCTTT. This chain connects TRBV9 to TRBJ1-1, with D possibly being TRBD1 (5 bases). CDR1 and CDR2 from the germline V gene are SGDLS and YYNGEE. This CDR3 has 17 amino acids. The full variable domain, rest sourced from reference TRBV9 and TRBJ1-1, is DSGVTQTPKHLITATGQRVTLRCSPRSGDLSVYWYQQSLDQGLQFLIQYYNGEERAKGNILERFSAQQFPDLHSELNLSSLELGDSALYFCASRTDLAGHLNTESFFGQGTRLTVV.

V usage is TRBV5-1 and J usage is TRBJ2-3; 11 bases match TRBD2. The V gene's germline CDR1 is SGHRS and CDR2 YFSETQ. The CDR3 totals 15 residues. The V and J ends lost 0 bases and 6 bases, in that order; junction bases with no gene match: 3. The CDR3 reads CASSLGWTSGDTQYF. CDR3 sequence (DNA): TGCGCCAGCAGCTTGGGGTGGACTAGCGGGGATACGCAGTATTTT.